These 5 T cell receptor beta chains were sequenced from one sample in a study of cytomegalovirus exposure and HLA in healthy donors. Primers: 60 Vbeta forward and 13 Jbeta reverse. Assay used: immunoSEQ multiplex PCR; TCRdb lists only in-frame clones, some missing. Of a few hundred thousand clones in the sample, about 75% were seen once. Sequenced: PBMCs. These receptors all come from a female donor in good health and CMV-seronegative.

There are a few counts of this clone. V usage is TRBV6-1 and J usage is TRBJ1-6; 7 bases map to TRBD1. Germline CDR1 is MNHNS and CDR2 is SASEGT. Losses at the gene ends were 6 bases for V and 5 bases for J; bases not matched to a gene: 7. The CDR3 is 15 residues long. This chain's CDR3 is CASREPGQNNSPLHF. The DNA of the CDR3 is TGTGCCAGCAGGGAGCCGGGACAGAATAATTCACCCCTCCACTTT.

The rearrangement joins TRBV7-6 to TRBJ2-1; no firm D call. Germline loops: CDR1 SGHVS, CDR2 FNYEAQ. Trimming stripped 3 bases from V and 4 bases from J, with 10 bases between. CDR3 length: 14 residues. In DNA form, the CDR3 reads TGTGCCAGCAGCTTTTCCGGCGGATACAATGAGCAGTTCTTC. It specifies CASSFSGGYNEQFF.

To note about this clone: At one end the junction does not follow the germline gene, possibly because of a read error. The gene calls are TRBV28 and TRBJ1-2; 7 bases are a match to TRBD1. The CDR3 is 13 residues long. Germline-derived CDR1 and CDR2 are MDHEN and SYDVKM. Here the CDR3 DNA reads TGTGCCAGCAGTTTGACAGGGCCCTATGGCTACGCCTTC. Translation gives CASSLTGPYGYAF.

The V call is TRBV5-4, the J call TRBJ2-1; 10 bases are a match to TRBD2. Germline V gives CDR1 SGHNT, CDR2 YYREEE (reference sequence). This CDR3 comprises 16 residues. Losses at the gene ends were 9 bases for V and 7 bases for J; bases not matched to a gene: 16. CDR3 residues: CATQREGLAKGNEQFF. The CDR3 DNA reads TGTGCCACCCAACGGGAGGGACTAGCGAAGGGAAATGAGCAGTTCTTC.

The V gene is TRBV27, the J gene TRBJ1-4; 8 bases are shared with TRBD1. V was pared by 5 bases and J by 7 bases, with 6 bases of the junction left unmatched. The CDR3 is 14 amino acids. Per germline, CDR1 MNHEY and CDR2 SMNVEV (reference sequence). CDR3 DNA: TGTGCCAGCAGTACCCGGGACAGGAGTGAAAAACTGTTTTTT. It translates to CASSTRDRSEKLFF. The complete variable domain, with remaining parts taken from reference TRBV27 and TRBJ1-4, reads EAQVTQNPRYLITVTGKKLTVTCSQNMNHEYMSWYRQDPGLGLRQIYYSMNVEVTDKGDVPEGYKVSRKEKRNFPLILESPSPNQTSLYFCASSTRDRSEKLFFGSGTQLSVL.